This T cell receptor (beta chain) was sequenced during a study of T cells in Graves' hyperthyroidism and ophthalmopathy. Looking at the study overall: Peripheral blood was taken when the disease was first diagnosed, before any treatment began.

This clonotype was seen more than once but under ten times. The antigen remains unidentified. Study results and limitations: Ophthalmopathy stood apart from stable hyperthyroidism in a 13 V-J model. Blood also carried most thyroid clonotypes expanded above 0.001.

Amplification targeted TCR beta CDR3 regions from RNA transcripts. In the first-round RT-PCR of the TCR CDR3, the HTBI primer set was used. TCRdb used MiXCR to reprocess the multiplex PCR reads, holding one entry per CDR3 protein. The table shows 400,000 to 600,000 distinct CDR3 sequences, with about 16% occurring only once. Diagnosis rested on symptoms, serum thyroxine and TRAb, thyroid ultrasound, and orbital computed tomography. Source material: blood. The TCR sequence derives from a woman in her 30s with Graves' ophthalmopathy.

The DNA for the CDR3 is TGTGCCAGCGGACCCTCTCTAGATACGCAGTATTTT. This encodes CASGPSLDTQYF. The J gene is TRBJ2-3, the V gene TRBV6-1, with D uncertain. V lost 8 bases and J lost 5, with 11 bases in between. Per germline, CDR1 MNHNS and CDR2 SASEGT. The length of the CDR3 is 12 residues.